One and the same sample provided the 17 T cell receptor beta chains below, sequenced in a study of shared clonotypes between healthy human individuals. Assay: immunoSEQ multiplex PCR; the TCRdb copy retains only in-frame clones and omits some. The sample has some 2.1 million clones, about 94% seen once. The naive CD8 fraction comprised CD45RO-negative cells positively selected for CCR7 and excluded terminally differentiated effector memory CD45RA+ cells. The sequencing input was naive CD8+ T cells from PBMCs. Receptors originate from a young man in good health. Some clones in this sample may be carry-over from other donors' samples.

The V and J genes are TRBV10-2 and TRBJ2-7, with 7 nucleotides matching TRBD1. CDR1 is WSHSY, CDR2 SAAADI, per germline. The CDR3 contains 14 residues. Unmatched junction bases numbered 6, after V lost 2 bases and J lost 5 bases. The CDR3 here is CASSEPADRDEQYF. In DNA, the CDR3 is TGCGCCAGCAGTGAGCCCGCCGACAGGGACGAGCAGTACTTC.

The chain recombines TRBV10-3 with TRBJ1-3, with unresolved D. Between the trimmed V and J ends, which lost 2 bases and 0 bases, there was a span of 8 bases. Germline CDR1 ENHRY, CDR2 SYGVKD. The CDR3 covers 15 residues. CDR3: CAISEDGNSGNTIYF. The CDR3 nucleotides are TGTGCCATCAGTGAGGACGGTAACTCTGGAAACACCATATATTTT.

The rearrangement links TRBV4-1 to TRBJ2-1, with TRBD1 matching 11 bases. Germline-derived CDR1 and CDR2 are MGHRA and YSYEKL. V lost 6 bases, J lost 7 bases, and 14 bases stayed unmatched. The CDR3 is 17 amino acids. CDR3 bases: TGCGCCAGCAGTGACAGATGGGACAGGGGGTTAGGGAATGAGCAGTTCTTC. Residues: CASSDRWDRGLGNEQFF.

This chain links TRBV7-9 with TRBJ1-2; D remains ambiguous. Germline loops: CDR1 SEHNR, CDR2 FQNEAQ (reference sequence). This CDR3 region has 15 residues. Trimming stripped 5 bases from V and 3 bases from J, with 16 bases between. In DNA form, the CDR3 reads TGTGCCAGCAGCGAGAGAATAAAGGAGGACTATGGCTACACCTTC. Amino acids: CASSERIKEDYGYTF.

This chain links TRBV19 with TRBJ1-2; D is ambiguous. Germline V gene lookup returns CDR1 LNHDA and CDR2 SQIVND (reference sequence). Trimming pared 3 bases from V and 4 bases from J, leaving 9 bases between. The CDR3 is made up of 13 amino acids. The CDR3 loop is CASSMKGAYGYTF. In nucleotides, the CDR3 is TGTGCCAGTAGTATGAAAGGCGCCTATGGCTACACCTTC.

CDR3 DNA: TGTGCCAGCAGTCCCTTTTTTGAGCAGTTCTTC. Translated, it gives CASSPFFEQFF. This chain links TRBV28 with TRBJ2-1; D unclear. The CDR3 has 11 residues. Trimming stripped 5 bases from V and 9 bases from J, with 8 bases between. Germline CDR1 and CDR2: MDHEN and SYDVKM.

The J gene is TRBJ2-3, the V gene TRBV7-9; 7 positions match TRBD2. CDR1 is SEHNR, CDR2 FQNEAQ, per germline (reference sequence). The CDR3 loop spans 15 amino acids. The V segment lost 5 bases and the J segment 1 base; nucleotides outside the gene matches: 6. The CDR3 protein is CASSLSAGGTDTQYF. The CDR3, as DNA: TGTGCCAGCAGCCTTAGCGCGGGAGGCACAGATACGCAGTATTTT.

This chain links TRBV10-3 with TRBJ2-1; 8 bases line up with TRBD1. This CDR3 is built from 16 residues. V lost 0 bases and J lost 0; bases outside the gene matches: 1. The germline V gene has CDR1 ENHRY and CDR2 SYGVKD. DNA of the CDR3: TGTGCCATCAGTGAGTCTCAGGGGGCCTCCTACAATGAGCAGTTCTTC. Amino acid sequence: CAISESQGASYNEQFF.

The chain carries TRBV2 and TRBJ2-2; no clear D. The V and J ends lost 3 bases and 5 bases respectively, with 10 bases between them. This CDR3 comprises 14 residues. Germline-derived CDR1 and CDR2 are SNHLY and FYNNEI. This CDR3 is CASSETTGTGELFF. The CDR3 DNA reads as TGTGCCAGCAGTGAGACGACTGGTACCGGGGAGCTGTTTTTT.

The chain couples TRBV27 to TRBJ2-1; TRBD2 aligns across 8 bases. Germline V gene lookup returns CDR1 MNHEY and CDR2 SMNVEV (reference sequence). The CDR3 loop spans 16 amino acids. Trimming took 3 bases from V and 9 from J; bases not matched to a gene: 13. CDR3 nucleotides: TGTGCCAGCAGTTTCCGTGAGGGGACTAGGGTCAGTGAGCAGTTCTTC. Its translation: CASSFREGTRVSEQFF.

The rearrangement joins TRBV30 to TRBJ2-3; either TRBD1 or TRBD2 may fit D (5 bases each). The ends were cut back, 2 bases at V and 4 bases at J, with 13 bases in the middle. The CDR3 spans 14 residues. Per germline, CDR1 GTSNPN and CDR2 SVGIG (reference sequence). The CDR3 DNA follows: TGTGCCTGGAGTCCGCTGGGGGTCCCAGATACGCAGTATTTT. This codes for CAWSPLGVPDTQYF.

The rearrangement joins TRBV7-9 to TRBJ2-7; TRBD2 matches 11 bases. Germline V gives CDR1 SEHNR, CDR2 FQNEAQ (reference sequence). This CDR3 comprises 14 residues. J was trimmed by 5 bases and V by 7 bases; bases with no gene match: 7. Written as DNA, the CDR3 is TGTGCCAGCAACATAGCGGGAGGGCCCGACGAGCAGTACTTC. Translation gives CASNIAGGPDEQYF.

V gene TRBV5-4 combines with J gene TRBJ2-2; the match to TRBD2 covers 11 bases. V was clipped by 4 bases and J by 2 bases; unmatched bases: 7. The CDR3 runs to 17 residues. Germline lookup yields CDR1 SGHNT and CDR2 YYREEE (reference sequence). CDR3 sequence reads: CASSPMGTSGNTGELFF. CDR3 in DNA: TGTGCCAGCAGCCCGATGGGGACTAGCGGTAACACCGGGGAGCTGTTTTTT.

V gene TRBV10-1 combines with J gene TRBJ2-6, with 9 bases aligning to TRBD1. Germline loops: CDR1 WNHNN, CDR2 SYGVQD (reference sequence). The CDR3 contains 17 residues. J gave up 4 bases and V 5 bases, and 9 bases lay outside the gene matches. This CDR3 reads CASSPGQGLSGANVLTF. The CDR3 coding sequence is TGCGCCAGCAGTCCGGGACAGGGTTTGTCCGGGGCCAACGTCCTGACTTTC.

The CDR3 region has the DNA TGTGCCAGCAGTACTCCTAGCGGCCCCCGGCCCAATGAGCAGTTCTTC. It encodes CASSTPSGPRPNEQFF. The chain links TRBV28 to TRBJ2-1; TRBD2 matches at 7 bases. In germline, CDR1 is MDHEN, CDR2 SYDVKM. With V trimmed by 5 bases and J by 6 bases, 13 bases remained unmatched. The CDR3 is 16 residues long.

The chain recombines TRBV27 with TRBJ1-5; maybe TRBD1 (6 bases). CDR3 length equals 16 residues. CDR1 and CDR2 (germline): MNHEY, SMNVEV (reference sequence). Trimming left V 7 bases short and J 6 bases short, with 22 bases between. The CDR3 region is CASTKLGAGALQPQHF. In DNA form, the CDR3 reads TGTGCCAGCACCAAACTGGGGGCAGGGGCCCTTCAGCCCCAGCATTTT.

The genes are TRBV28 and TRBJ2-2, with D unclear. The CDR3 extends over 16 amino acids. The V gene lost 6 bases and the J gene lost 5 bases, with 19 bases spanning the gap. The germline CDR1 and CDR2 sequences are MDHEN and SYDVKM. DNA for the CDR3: TGTGCCAGCAGCACCCCCATCGGAGATGGAACCGGGGAGCTGTTTTTT. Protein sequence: CASSTPIGDGTGELFF.